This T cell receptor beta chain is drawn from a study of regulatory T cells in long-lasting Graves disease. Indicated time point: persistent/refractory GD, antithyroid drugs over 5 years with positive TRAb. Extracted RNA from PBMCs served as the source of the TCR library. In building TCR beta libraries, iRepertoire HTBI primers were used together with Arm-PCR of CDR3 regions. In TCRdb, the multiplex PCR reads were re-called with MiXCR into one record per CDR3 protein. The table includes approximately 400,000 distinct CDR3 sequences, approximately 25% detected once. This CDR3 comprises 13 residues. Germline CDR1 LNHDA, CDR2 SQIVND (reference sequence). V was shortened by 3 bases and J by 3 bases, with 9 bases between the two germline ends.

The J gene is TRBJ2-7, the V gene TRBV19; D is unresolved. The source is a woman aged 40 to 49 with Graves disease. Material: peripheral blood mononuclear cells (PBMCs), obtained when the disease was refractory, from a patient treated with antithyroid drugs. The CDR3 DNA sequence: TGTGCCAGTAGTATTGTCGGCGGCTACGAGCAGTACTTC. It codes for CASSIVGGYEQYF.